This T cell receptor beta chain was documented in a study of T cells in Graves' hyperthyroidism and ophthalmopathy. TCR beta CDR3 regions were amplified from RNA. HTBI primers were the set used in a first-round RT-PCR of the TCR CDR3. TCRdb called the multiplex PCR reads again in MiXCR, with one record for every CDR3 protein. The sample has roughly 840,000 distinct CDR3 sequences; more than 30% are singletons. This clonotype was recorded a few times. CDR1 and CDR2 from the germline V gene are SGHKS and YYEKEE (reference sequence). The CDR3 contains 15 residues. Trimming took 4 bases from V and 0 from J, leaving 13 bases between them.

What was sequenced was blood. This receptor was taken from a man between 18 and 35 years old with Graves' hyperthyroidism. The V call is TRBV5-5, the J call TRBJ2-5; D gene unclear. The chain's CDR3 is CASSVLNWYQETQYF. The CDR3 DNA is TGTGCCAGCAGCGTCCTCAACTGGTACCAAGAGACCCAGTACTTC.